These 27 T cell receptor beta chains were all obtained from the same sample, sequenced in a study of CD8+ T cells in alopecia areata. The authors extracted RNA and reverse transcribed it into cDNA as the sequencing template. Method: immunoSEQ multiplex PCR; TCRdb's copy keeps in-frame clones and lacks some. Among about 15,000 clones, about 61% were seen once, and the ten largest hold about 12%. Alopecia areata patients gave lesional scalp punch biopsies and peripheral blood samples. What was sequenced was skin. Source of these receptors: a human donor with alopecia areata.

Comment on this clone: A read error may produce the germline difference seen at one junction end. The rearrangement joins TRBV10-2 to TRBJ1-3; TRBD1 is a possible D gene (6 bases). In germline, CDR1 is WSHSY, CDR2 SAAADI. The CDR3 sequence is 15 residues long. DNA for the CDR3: TGCGCCAGCAAACCGGGGGCAGACTCTGGAAGCACCATATATTTT. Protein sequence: CASKPGADSGSTIYF.

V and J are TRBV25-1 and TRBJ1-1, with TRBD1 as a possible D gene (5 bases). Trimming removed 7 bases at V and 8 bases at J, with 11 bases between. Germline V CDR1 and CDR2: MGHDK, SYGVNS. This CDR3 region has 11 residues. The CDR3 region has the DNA TGTGCCAGCACAGCAGGGACCGAAGCTTTCTTT. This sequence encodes CASTAGTEAFF.

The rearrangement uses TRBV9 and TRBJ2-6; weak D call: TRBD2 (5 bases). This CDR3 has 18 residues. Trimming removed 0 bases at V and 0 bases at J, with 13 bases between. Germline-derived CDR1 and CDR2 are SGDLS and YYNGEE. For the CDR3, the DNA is TGTGCCAGCAGCGTAGCAGGCAGTACTAGCTCTGGGGCCAACGTCCTGACTTTC. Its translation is CASSVAGSTSSGANVLTF.

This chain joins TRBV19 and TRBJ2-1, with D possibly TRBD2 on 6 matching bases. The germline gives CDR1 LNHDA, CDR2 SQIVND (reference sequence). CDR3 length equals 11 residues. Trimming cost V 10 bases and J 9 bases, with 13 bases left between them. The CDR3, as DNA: TGTGCCACTTTGGGCGGGGTTGAGCAGTTCTTC. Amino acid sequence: CATLGGVEQFF.

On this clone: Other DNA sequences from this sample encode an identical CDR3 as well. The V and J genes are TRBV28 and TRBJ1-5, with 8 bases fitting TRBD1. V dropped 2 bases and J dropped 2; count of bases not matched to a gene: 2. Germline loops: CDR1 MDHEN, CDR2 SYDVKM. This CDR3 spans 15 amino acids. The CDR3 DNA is TGTGCCAGCAGTTTAGGACAGGGCGGCAATCAGCCCCAGCATTTT. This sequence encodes CASSLGQGGNQPQHF.

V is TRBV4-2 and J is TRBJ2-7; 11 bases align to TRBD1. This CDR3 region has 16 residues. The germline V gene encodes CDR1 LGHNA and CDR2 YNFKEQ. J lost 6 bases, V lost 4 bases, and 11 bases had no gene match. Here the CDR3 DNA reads TGTGCCAGCAGCCCGGTAGTCGGACAGGGGGCGTCCGAGCAGTACTTC. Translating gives CASSPVVGQGASEQYF.

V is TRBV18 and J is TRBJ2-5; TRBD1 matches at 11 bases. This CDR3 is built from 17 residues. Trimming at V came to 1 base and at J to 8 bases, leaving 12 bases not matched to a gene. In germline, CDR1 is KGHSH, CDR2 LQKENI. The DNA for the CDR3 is TGTGCCAGCTCACCACTGAGACAAGGACAGGGGGCGAATACCCAGTACTTC. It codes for CASSPLRQGQGANTQYF. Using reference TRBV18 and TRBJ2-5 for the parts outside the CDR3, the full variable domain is NAGVMQNPRHLVRRRGQEARLRCSPMKGHSHVYWYRQLPEEGLKFMVYLQKENIIDESGMPKERFSAEFPKEGPSILRIQQVVRGDSAAYFCASSPLRQGQGANTQYFGPGTRLLVL.

The CDR3: CASSPPTGRETQYF. CDR3 DNA sequence: TGCGCCAGCAGCCCTCCTACGGGGAGGGAGACCCAGTACTTC. This chain connects TRBV4-1 to TRBJ2-5; D possibly corresponds to TRBD2 (6 bases). The length of the CDR3 is 14 residues. In germline, CDR1 is MGHRA, CDR2 YSYEKL. V lost 4 bases and J 5 bases, leaving 14 bases between the germline ends.

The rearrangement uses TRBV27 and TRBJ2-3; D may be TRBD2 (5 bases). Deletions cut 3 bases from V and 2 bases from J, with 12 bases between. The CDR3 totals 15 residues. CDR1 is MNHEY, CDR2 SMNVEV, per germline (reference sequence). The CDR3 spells CASSFAGKITDTQYF. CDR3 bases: TGTGCCAGCAGTTTTGCCGGGAAAATCACAGATACGCAGTATTTT.

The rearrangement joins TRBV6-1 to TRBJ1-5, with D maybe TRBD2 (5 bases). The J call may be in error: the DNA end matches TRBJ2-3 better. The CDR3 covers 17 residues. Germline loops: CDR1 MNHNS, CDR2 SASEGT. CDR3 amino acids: CASSEMVRRRSNQPQYF. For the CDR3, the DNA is TGTGCCAGCAGTGAAATGGTGAGGAGGAGAAGCAATCAGCCCCAGTATTTT.

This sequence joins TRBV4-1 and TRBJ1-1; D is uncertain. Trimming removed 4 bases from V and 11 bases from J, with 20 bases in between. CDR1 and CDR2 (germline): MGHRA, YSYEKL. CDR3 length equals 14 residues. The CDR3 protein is CASSREFGQSIAFF. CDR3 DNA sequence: TGCGCCAGCAGCCGAGAGTTTGGGCAGTCAATTGCTTTCTTT.

CDR3 protein: CSVEGLDYEQYF. Here the CDR3 DNA reads TGCAGCGTGGAGGGACTAGACTACGAGCAGTACTTC. The chain employs TRBV29-1 and TRBJ2-7; 8 bases are shared with TRBD2. Looked up from germline, CDR1 is SQVTM and CDR2 is ANQGSEA. There are 12 residues in the CDR3. With 6 bases clipped from V and 3 bases from J, the junction kept 4 bases outside the gene matches.

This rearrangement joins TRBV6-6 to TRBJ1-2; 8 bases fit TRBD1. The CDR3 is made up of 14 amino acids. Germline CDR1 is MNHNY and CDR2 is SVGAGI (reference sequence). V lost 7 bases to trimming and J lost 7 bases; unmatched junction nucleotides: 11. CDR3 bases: TGTGCCAGCAACCAAATCACAGGGGGATTTGGCTACACCTTC. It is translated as CASNQITGGFGYTF.

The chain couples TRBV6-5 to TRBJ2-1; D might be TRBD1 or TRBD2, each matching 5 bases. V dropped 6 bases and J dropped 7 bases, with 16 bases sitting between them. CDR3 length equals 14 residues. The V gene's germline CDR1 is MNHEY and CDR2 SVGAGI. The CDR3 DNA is TGTGCCAGCAGGACCGGGACGCCTCTGAATGAGCAGTTCTTC. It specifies CASRTGTPLNEQFF.

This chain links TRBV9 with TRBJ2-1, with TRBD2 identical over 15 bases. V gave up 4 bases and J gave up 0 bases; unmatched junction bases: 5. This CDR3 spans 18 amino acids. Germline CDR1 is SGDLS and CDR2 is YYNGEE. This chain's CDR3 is CASSRGTSGGSSYNEQFF. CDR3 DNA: TGTGCCAGCAGCCGAGGGACTAGCGGGGGGAGCTCCTACAATGAGCAGTTCTTC.

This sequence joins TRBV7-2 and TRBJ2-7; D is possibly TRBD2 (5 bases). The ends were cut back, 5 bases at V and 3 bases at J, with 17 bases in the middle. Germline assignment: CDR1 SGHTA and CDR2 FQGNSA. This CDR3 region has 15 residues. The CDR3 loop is CASSRLNGGIYEQYF. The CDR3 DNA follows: TGTGCCAGCAGCCGCCTGAATGGAGGTATCTACGAGCAGTACTTC.

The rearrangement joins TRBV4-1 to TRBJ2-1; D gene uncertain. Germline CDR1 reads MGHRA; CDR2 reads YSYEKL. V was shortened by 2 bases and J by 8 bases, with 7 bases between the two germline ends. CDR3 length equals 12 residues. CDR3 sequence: CASSQLLDEQFF. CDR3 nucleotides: TGCGCCAGCAGCCAACTTCTCGATGAGCAGTTCTTC.

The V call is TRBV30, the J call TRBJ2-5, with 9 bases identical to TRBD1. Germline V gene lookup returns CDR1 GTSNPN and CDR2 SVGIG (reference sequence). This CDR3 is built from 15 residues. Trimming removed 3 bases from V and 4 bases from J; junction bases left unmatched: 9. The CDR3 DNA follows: TGTGCCTGGAGCCAGCGTCCGACAGGGGGAGAGACCCAGTACTTC. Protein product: CAWSQRPTGGETQYF.

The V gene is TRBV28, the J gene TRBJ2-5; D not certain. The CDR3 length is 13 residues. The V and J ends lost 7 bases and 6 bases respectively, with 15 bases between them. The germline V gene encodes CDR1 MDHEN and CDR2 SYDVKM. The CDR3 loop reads CASTQPLAKTQYF. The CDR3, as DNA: TGTGCCAGCACCCAACCTCTGGCGAAGACCCAGTACTTC.

The CDR3 bases are TGTGCCAGCAGCCAACTGGGACTAGCGGGAGGCCTCCGCCACAATGAGCAGTTCTTC. Its protein product is CASSQLGLAGGLRHNEQFF. The V gene is TRBV7-9, the J gene TRBJ2-1, with 15 bases fitting TRBD2. Germline loops: CDR1 SEHNR, CDR2 FQNEAQ (reference sequence). Germline trimming cut 5 bases from V and 5 bases from J; bases unmatched to any gene: 13. CDR3 length: 19 amino acids.

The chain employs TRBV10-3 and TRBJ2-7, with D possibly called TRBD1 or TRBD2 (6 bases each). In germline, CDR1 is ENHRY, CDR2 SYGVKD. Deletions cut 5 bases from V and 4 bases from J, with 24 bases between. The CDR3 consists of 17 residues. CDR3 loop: CAISTVAVTRGVYEQYF. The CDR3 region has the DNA TGTGCCATCAGTACGGTAGCGGTAACAAGGGGGGTTTACGAGCAGTACTTC.

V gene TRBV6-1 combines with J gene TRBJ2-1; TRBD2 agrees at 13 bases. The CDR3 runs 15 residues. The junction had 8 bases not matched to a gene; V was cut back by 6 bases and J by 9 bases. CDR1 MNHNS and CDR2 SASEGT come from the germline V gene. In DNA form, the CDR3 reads TGTGCCAGCAGCAGGACTAGCGGGAGACGGGTTGAGCAGTTCTTC. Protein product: CASSRTSGRRVEQFF.

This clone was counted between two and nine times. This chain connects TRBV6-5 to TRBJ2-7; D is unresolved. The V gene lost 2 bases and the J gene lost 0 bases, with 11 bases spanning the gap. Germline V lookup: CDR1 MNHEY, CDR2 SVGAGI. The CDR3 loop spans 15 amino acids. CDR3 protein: CASSYPGASSYEQYF. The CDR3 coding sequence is TGTGCCAGCAGTTACCCAGGCGCGTCCTCCTACGAGCAGTACTTC.

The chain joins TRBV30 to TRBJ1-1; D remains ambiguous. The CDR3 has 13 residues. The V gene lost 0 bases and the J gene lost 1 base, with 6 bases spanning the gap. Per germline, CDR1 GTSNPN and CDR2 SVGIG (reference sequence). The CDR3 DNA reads TGTGCCTGGAGTGTATCCTGGAACACTGAAGCTTTCTTT. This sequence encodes CAWSVSWNTEAFF.

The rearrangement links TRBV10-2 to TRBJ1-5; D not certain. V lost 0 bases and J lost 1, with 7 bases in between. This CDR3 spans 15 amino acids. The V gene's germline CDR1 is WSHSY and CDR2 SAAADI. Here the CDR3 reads CASSESAASNQPQHF. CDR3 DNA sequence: TGCGCCAGCAGTGAGTCGGCGGCCAGCAATCAGCCCCAGCATTTT.

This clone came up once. In DNA, the CDR3 is TGTGCCAGCCTGACTAGCGGGACTTCATATACGCAGTATTTT. Translation: CASLTSGTSYTQYF. The J gene is TRBJ2-3, the V gene TRBV7-9; TRBD2 matches at 11 bases. The CDR3 totals 14 residues. In germline, CDR1 is SEHNR, CDR2 FQNEAQ (reference sequence). V gave up 8 bases and J gave up 7 bases; unmatched junction bases: 8.

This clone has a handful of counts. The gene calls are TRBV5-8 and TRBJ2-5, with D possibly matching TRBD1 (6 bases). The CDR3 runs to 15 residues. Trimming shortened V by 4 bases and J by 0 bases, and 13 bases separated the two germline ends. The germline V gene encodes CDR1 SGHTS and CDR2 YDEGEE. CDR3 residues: CASSPSTGYQETQYF. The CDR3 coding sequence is TGTGCCAGCAGCCCCTCGACAGGCTACCAAGAGACCCAGTACTTC.